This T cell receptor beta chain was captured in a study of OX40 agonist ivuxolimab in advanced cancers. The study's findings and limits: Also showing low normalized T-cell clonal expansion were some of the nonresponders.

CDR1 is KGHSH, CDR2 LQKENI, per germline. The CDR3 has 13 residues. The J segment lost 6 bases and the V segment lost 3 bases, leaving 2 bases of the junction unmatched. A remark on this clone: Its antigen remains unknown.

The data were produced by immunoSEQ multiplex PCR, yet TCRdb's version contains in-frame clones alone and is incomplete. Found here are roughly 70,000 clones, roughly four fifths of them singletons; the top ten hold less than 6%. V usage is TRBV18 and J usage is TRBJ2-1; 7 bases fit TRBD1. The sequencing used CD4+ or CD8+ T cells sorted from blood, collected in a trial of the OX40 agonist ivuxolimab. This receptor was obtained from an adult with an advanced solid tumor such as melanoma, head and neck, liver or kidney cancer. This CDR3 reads CASSPTGFNEQFF. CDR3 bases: TGTGCCAGCTCACCGACAGGGTTCAATGAGCAGTTCTTC.